This T cell receptor (beta chain) was profiled in a study of shared clonotypes between healthy human individuals. This clone came up many times. The assay used deep level. Each cell subset's genomic DNA was divided evenly among several immunoSEQ plates. Sequenced by immunoSEQ multiplex PCR; TCRdb stores in-frame clones only, minus some. The table includes more than 400,000 clones, 70% to 80% detected once. The TCR sequence derives from a woman aged 40-49 years in good health. Some clones in this sample may be carry-over from other donors' samples. The sample was PBMCs.

The CDR3 DNA reads as TGTGCCAGCAGCCCCGAACAGGGGACCACTGAAGCTTTCTTT. It yields the protein CASSPEQGTTEAFF. The J gene is TRBJ1-1, the V gene TRBV7-6; 7 bases are shared with TRBD1. Germline V lookup: CDR1 SGHVS, CDR2 FNYEAQ. V lost 5 bases to trimming and J lost 4 bases; unmatched junction nucleotides: 7. The CDR3 is 14 residues long.